This T cell receptor beta chain appears in the sequencing data of a study of T cell responses to AZD1222 COVID-19 vaccine. Points from the study as a whole: Targeting of unmutated variant regions was reportedly seen in nearly half of spike-specific TCRs.

The table came from immunoSEQ multiplex PCR; TCRdb's copy has only in-frame clones and leaves some out. This table has tens of thousands of clones, 90% appearing once. The CDR3 is made up of 14 amino acids. The germline gives CDR1 GTSNPN, CDR2 SVGIG (reference sequence). V gave up 8 bases and J gave up 4 bases, with 17 bases separating them. This clone was seen a single time. Its antigen is as yet unknown. This rearrangement joins TRBV30 to TRBJ2-2; tentative D call: TRBD2 (7 bases). Source: peripheral blood, taken on day 0 of AZD1222 vaccination. This receptor was obtained from an adult in good health. The CDR3 DNA reads TGTGCCAAGGGGGGGGCAGCGAGCACCGGGGAGCTGTTTTTT. Its translation: CAKGGAASTGELFF.